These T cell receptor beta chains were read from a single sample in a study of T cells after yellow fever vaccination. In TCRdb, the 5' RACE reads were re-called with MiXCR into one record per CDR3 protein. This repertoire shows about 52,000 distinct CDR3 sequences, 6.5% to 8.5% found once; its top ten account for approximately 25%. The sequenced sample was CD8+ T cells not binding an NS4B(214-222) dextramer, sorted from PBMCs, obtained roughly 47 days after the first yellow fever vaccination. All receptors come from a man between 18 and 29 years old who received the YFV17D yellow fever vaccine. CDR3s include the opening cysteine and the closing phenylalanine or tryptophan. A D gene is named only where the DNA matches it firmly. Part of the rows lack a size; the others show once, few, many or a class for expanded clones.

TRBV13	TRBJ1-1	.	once	TGTACCAGCAGCTTAGAAGGAGGCACTGAAGCTTTCTTT	CTSSLEGGTEAFF
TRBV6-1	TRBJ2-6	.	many	TGTGCCAGCAGGTCCGACAGCTCTGGGGCCAACGTCCTGACTTTC	CASRSDSSGANVLTF
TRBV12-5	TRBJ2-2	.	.	TGTGCTAGTGGTTTGGCCACATCCGGGGAGCTGTTTTTT	CASGLATSGELFF
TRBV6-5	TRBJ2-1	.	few	TGTGCCAGCATGTCGGAGCCTTTTTACAATGAGCAGTTCTTC	CASMSEPFYNEQFF
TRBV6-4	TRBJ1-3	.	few	TGTGCCAGCCAAAATGGTGTGGGGAACACCATATATTTT	CASQNGVGNTIYF
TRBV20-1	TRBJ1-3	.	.	TGCAGTGCCCGAGAACTTGTAGTAGGAAACACCATATATTTT	CSARELVVGNTIYF
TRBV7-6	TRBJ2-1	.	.	TGTGCCAGCAGCTTAGCGGCCGGCTACAATGAGCAGTTCTTC	CASSLAAGYNEQFF
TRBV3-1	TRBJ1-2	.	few	TGTGCCAGTACCCAGGGCGGAGATTGGAATGGCTACACCTTC	CASTQGGDWNGYTF
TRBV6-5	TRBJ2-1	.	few	TGTGCCAGCAGTTACTCTGCGAGTGGGGCCGACAATGAGCAGTTCTTC	CASSYSASGADNEQFF
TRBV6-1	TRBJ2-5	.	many	TGTGCCAGCAGTCCGGGGTGGGGAGCGGAGACCCAGTACTTC	CASSPGWGAETQYF
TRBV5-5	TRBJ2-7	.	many	TGTGCCAGCAGCCCCCTGCCGCTAGGGAGCTACGAGCAGTACTTC	CASSPLPLGSYEQYF
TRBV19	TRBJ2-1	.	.	TGTGCCAGTAGTATGGCAGGGAGACCTGAGCAGTTCTTC	CASSMAGRPEQFF
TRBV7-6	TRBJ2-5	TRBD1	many	TGTGCCAGCAGCTCGCGGACAGGGATAGACGAAGAGACCCAGTACTTC	CASSSRTGIDEETQYF
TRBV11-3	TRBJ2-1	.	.	TGTGCCAGCAGCGGAGCCCGGGACGGCCCTCGGAATGAGCAGTTCTTC	CASSGARDGPRNEQFF
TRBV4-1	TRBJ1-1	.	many	TGCGCCAGCAGCCAAGGTCCGCGGACGGAAATGAACACTGAAGCTTTCTTT	CASSQGPRTEMNTEAFF
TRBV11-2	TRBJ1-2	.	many	TGTGCCAGCAGCTCGCAGGATACAGCTAACTATGGCTACACCTTC	CASSSQDTANYGYTF
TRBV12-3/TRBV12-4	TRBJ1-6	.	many	TGTGCCAGCAGTTTATTGGCGGGCCGCTATTCACCCCTCCACTTT	CASSLLAGRYSPLHF